The 25 T cell receptor beta chains below were found in one sample sequenced in a study of blood T cell repertoires in COVID-19. Generated by immunoSEQ multiplex PCR, the TCRdb table keeps only in-frame clones and is missing some. The sample contains approximately 500,000 clones, about 88% of which appear only once. Sequences were obtained from peripheral blood. These receptors all come from a young man with COVID-19, enrolled during active disease.

V gene TRBV6-5 combines with J gene TRBJ1-6, with D unresolved. This CDR3 is 16 amino acids long. Germline V gene data show CDR1 as MNHEY and CDR2 as SVGAGI. Between the trimmed V and J ends, which lost 2 bases and 6 bases, there was a span of 14 bases. CDR3 loop: CASSYEIPRFNSPLHF. The CDR3 nucleotides read TGTGCCAGCAGTTACGAGATCCCGCGTTTTAATTCACCCCTCCACTTT.

The rearrangement joins TRBV15 to TRBJ2-3; D call uncertain. Germline V lookup: CDR1 LNHNV, CDR2 YYDKDF (reference sequence). The length of the CDR3 is 13 residues. V lost 6 bases, J lost 1 base, and 8 bases lay in between. CDR3 loop: CATSLLGTDTQYF. The DNA for the CDR3 is TGTGCCACCAGTCTCTTAGGCACAGATACGCAGTATTTT. The full variable domain, with the rest looked up from reference TRBV15 and TRBJ2-3, is DAMVIQNPRYQVTQFGKPVTLSCSQTLNHNVMYWYQQKSSQAPKLLFHYYDKDFNNEADTPDNFQSRRPNTSFCFLDIRSPGLGDTAMYLCATSLLGTDTQYFGPGTRLTVL.

The chain combines TRBV11-3 with TRBJ2-2, with D possibly matching TRBD1 (5 bases). The CDR3 runs to 16 residues. In germline, CDR1 is SGHNT, CDR2 YENEEA. V dropped 1 base and J dropped 2 bases, with 11 bases sitting between them. The CDR3 here is CASSLGGQGNTGELFF. The CDR3 nucleotides are TGTGCCAGCAGCTTAGGTGGGCAGGGCAACACCGGGGAGCTGTTTTTT.

The chain joins TRBV24-1 to TRBJ2-3, with D possibly being TRBD2 (5 bases). The length of the CDR3 is 13 residues. Germline assignment: CDR1 KGHDR and CDR2 SFDVKD. Trimming cost V 4 bases and J 4 bases, with 8 bases left between them. CDR3 DNA: TGTGCCACCAGTGAACTACTAGCAGATACGCAGTATTTT. This gives the protein CATSELLADTQYF.

Comments on this clone: At one of its ends the junction is not consistent with the germline gene, which may arise from a read error. The rearrangement links TRBV3-1 (or the pseudogene TRBV3-2) to TRBJ2-3; TRBD1 is a possible D gene (6 bases). The CDR3 length is 14 residues. Per germline, CDR1 LGHDT and CDR2 YNNKEL (reference sequence). The CDR3 nucleotides are TGTGCCAGCAGCCAAGGCCCCGGGACACCACTTCAGGATTTT. Amino acids: CASSQGPGTPLQDF.

The table lists this clone with a few counts. The genes are TRBV5-4 and TRBJ1-6, with a possible D match to TRBD1 (5 bases). In germline, CDR1 is SGHNT, CDR2 YYREEE (reference sequence). The V and J ends lost 3 bases and 7 bases respectively, with 14 bases between them. The CDR3 contains 15 residues. The DNA for the CDR3 is TGTGCCAGCAGCTCAGGAGGGGTAGGAAATTCACCCCTCCACTTT. Translation: CASSSGGVGNSPLHF.

This chain uses TRBV5-4 with TRBJ2-5, with 9 positions matching TRBD2. The CDR3 covers 16 residues. V shed 0 bases and J 4 bases; nucleotides not matched to a gene: 7. The germline V gene encodes CDR1 SGHNT and CDR2 YYREEE (reference sequence). CDR3 in amino acids: CASSLGSRGGGETQYF. CDR3 nucleotides: TGTGCCAGCAGCTTGGGCTCGCGGGGGGGCGGAGAGACCCAGTACTTC.

The chain carries TRBV21-1 and TRBJ2-4; TRBD2 reflects the table's D call only, with no check against the DNA. TRBV21-1 is noted as a pseudogene. The CDR3 has 16 residues. The CDR3 DNA reads as TGTGCCAGCAGCAAAGTAGTCCCTCTAGCCAAAAACATTCAGTACTTC. Its protein product is CASSKVVPLAKNIQYF.

The chain employs TRBV5-4 and TRBJ1-2, with TRBD1 matching 8 bases. The CDR3 runs 16 residues. Trimming took 4 bases from V and 4 from J; bases not matched to a gene: 12. Germline CDR1 is SGHNT and CDR2 is YYREEE (reference sequence). The CDR3, as DNA: TGTGCCAGCAGCCAAAGAGCCGGACAGGGAGCCTATGGCTACACCTTC. It is translated as CASSQRAGQGAYGYTF.

This chain joins TRBV7-9 and TRBJ2-1; tentatively, D is TRBD2 (6 bases). Between the trimmed V and J ends, which lost 3 bases and 8 bases, there was a span of 17 bases. CDR1 SEHNR and CDR2 FQNEAQ come from the germline V gene (reference sequence). This CDR3 is 15 amino acids long. The CDR3 coding sequence is TGTGCCAGCAGCTTGAACCAGGCGGGGTTCCATGAGCAGTTCTTC. Amino acids: CASSLNQAGFHEQFF.

The chain is built from TRBV27 and TRBJ2-7; TRBD2 matches 9 bases. CDR3 length: 15 amino acids. V trimming: 5 bases; J trimming: 5 bases; junction bases outside the gene matches: 10. Germline lookup yields CDR1 MNHEY and CDR2 SMNVEV (reference sequence). The CDR3 protein is CASSGWAGGSDEQYF. CDR3 bases: TGTGCCAGCAGTGGCTGGGCGGGGGGGAGCGACGAGCAGTACTTC.

V and J are TRBV5-1 and TRBJ1-2; 8 bases agree with TRBD1. Germline CDR1 SGHRS, CDR2 YFSETQ. This CDR3 is 15 amino acids long. Trimming removed 4 bases from V and 7 bases from J; junction bases left unmatched: 12. Here the CDR3 DNA reads TGCGCCAGCAGCCTGTCGACAGGGGCAATTGCTGGCTACACCTTC. Amino acid sequence: CASSLSTGAIAGYTF.

The genes are TRBV2 and TRBJ1-2, with a possible D match to TRBD1 (5 bases). The CDR3 is 14 amino acids. Germline values: CDR1 SNHLY, CDR2 FYNNEI. Trimming cost V 1 base and J 2 bases, with 8 bases left between them. DNA of the CDR3: TGTGCCAGCAGTGAAGAGCGGGGGAACTATGGCTACACCTTC. As protein: CASSEERGNYGYTF.

This clone appeared a few times. The chain links TRBV5-1 to TRBJ1-1; the D gene is possibly TRBD1 (6 bases). V was cut by 1 base and J by 8 bases, with 6 bases left in between. The CDR3 covers 11 residues. Germline V gene data show CDR1 as SGHRS and CDR2 as YFSETQ. The CDR3 spells CASSLTGEAFF. Here the CDR3 DNA reads TGCGCCAGCAGCTTGACAGGGGAAGCTTTCTTT.

V usage is TRBV10-2 and J usage is TRBJ1-4; possibly TRBD1 for D (5 bases). Germline values: CDR1 WSHSY, CDR2 SAAADI. The CDR3 runs to 14 residues. The ends were cut back, 4 bases at V and 6 bases at J, with 12 bases in the middle. The CDR3 loop reads CASSVVGRDEKLFF. In DNA, the CDR3 is TGCGCCAGCAGTGTCGTGGGGCGTGATGAAAAACTGTTTTTT.

This sequence joins TRBV5-6 and TRBJ2-5, with 7 bases fitting TRBD2. The germline V gene has CDR1 SGHDT and CDR2 YYEEEE. The V gene end was trimmed by 2 bases and the J gene end by 4 bases; junction bases not matched to a gene: 2. CDR3 length: 13 residues. The CDR3 DNA is TGTGCCAGCAGCTTCCCGGGGGGAGAGACCCAGTACTTC. Protein: CASSFPGGETQYF.

The genes are TRBV5-1 and TRBJ2-5, with 12 bases lining up with TRBD1. V lost 4 bases, J lost 4 bases, and 11 bases stayed unmatched. The length of the CDR3 is 17 residues. Germline loops: CDR1 SGHRS, CDR2 YFSETQ. DNA for the CDR3: TGCGCCAGCAGCCCTAAAGCCGGGACAGGGGGCGTAGAGACCCAGTACTTC. This gives the protein CASSPKAGTGGVETQYF.

As DNA, the CDR3 is TGTGCCAGCAGCTTTCGACAGGCCGATGAAAAACTGTTTTTT. This gives the protein CASSFRQADEKLFF. The V and J genes are TRBV5-5 and TRBJ1-4, with TRBD1 as a possible D gene (6 bases). V was shortened by 2 bases and J by 6 bases, with 11 bases between the two germline ends. Germline CDR1 SGHKS, CDR2 YYEKEE (reference sequence). The CDR3 is made up of 14 amino acids.

CDR3 nucleotide sequence: TGTGCCAGCAGCTTGGTGGCAGGGACAGATACGCAGTATTTT. Its translation is CASSLVAGTDTQYF. V is TRBV5-8 and J is TRBJ2-3, with D perhaps TRBD1 (5 bases). Germline CDR1 SGHTS, CDR2 YDEGEE. Trimming took off 0 bases at V and 3 bases at J, with 8 bases between the two ends. The CDR3 length is 14 residues.

On this clone itself: Within the sample, other DNA sequences also encode this same CDR3. The J gene is TRBJ2-5, the V gene TRBV19; D perhaps matches TRBD1 (6 bases). The CDR3 is 14 amino acids. With 5 bases removed from V and 4 bases from J, the gap between germline ends came to 14 bases. Germline CDR1 is LNHDA and CDR2 is SQIVND (reference sequence). The CDR3 loop is CASSSTGSGETQYF. CDR3 bases: TGTGCCAGTAGTTCCACAGGGTCGGGAGAGACCCAGTACTTC.

The chain joins TRBV3-1 (or the pseudogene TRBV3-2) to TRBJ2-2, with 7 bases fitting TRBD1. There are 16 residues in the CDR3. J was trimmed by 5 bases and V by 2 bases; bases with no gene match: 8. The germline CDR1 and CDR2 sequences are LGHDT and YNNKEL (reference sequence). The CDR3 here is CASSQQNRGRTGELFF. The CDR3, as DNA: TGTGCCAGCAGCCAACAAAACAGGGGACGAACCGGGGAGCTGTTTTTT.

The rearrangement joins TRBV21-1 to TRBJ2-1; TRBD2, the table's D call, lacks a check against the DNA. TRBV21-1 corresponds to a pseudogene. The CDR3 is 18 residues long. CDR3 DNA sequence: TGTGCCAGCAGCCTTAGCGGGAGGGCCGGGCTAGATTACAATGAGCAGTTCTTC. As protein: CASSLSGRAGLDYNEQFF.

The gene calls are TRBV12-5 and TRBJ2-2, with D tentatively TRBD1 (6 bases). Germline V gene data show CDR1 as LGHNT and CDR2 as FRNRAP. V was clipped by 0 bases and J by 5 bases, with 22 bases between them. CDR3 size: 19 residues. DNA of the CDR3: TGTGCTAGTGGTTTGGTAACAGGGATTAGCAGATTGGAAACCGGGGAGCTGTTTTTT. As protein: CASGLVTGISRLETGELFF.

This clone turned up a few times. The chain couples TRBV7-2 to TRBJ2-1, with 8 nucleotides matching TRBD2. The CDR3 has 14 amino acids. J was trimmed by 0 bases and V by 9 bases; bases with no gene match: 4. Germline lookup yields CDR1 SGHTA and CDR2 FQGNSA. This chain's CDR3 is CASRRGGSYNEQFF. CDR3 coding DNA: TGTGCCAGTCGACGGGGGGGCTCCTACAATGAGCAGTTCTTC.

V gene TRBV1 combines with J gene TRBJ2-1; the tabulated D call, TRBD2, remains unverified against the DNA. TRBV1 is a recognized pseudogene. The CDR3 sequence is 19 residues long. CDR3 sequence: CTSSQPAGLAGYRDNEQFF. The CDR3 DNA sequence: TGCACCAGCAGCCAACCAGCGGGACTAGCGGGCTATAGGGACAATGAGCAGTTCTTC.